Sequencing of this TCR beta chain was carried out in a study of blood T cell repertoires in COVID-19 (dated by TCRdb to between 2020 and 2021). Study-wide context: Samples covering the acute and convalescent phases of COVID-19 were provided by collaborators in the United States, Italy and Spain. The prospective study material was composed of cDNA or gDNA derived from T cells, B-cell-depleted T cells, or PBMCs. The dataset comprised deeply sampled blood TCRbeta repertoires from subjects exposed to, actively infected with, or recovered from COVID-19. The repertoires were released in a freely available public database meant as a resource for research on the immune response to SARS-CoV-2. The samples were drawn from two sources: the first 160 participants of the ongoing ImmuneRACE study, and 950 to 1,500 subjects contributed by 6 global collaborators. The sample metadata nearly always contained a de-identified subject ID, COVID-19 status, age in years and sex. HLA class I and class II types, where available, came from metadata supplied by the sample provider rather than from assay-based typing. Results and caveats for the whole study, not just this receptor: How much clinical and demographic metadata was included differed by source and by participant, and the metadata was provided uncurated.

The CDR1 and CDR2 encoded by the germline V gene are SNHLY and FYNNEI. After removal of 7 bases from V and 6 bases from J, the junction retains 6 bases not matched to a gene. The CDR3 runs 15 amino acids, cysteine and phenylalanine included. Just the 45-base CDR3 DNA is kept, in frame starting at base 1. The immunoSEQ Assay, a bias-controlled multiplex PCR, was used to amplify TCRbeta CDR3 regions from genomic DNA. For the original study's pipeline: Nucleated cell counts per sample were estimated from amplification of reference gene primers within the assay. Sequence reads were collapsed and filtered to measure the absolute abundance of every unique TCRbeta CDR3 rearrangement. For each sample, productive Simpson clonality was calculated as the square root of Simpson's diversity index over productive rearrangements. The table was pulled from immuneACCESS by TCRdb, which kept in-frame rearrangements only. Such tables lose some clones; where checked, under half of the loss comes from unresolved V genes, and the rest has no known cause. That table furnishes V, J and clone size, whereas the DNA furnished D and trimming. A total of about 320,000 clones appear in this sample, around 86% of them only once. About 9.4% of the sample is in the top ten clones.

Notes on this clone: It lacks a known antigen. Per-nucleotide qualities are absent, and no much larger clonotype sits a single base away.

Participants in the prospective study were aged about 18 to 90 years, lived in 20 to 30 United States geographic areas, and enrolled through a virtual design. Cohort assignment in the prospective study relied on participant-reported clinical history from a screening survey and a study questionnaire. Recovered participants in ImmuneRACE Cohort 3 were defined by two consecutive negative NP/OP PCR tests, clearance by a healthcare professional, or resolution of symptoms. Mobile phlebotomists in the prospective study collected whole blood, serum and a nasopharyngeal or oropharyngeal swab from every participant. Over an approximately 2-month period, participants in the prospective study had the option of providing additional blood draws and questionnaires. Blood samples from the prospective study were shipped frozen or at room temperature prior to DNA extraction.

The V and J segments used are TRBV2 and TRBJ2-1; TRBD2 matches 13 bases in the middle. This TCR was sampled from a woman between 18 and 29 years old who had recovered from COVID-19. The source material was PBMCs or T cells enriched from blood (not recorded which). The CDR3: CASTQLAGGGNEQFF. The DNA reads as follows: TGTGCCAGCACCCAACTAGCGGGAGGGGGCAATGAGCAGTTCTTC.